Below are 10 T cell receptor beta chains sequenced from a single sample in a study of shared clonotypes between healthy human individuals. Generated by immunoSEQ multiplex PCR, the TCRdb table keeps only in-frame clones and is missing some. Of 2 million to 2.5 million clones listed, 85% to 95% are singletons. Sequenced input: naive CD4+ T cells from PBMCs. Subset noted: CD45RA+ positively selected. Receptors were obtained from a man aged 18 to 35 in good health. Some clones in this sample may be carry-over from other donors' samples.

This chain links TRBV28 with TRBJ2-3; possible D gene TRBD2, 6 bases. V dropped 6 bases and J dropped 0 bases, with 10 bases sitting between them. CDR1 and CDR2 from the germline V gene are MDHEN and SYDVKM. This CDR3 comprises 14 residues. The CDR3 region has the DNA TGTGCCAGCAGGGAGGGGTCTAGCACAGATACGCAGTATTTT. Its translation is CASREGSSTDTQYF.

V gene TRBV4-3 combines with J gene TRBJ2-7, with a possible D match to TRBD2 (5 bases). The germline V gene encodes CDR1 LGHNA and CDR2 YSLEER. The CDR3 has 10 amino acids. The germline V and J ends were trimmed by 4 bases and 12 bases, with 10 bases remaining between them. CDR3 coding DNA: TGCGCCAGCAGCCCCGGCGGGTGGTACTTC. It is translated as CASSPGGWYF.

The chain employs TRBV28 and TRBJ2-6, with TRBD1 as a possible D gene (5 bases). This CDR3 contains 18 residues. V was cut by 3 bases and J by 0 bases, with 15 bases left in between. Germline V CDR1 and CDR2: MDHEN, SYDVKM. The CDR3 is CASSFPQGRNSGANVLTF. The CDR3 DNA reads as TGTGCCAGCAGTTTCCCCCAGGGCCGTAACTCTGGGGCCAACGTCCTGACTTTC.

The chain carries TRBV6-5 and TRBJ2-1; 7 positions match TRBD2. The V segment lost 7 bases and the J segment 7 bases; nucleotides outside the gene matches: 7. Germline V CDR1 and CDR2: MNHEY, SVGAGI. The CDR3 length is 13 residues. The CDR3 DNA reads TGTGCCAGCACTGCGGGAGATCGGAATGAGCAGTTCTTC. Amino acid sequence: CASTAGDRNEQFF.

CDR3 sequence: CATSRVGLSEQFF. The CDR3 DNA sequence: TGTGCCACCAGCAGAGTGGGGCTCAGTGAGCAGTTCTTC. The chain employs TRBV15 and TRBJ2-1, with a possible D match to TRBD1 (5 bases). Germline V gene data show CDR1 as LNHNV and CDR2 as YYDKDF (reference sequence). The CDR3 covers 13 residues. Trimming shortened V by 1 base and J by 9 bases, and 10 bases separated the two germline ends.

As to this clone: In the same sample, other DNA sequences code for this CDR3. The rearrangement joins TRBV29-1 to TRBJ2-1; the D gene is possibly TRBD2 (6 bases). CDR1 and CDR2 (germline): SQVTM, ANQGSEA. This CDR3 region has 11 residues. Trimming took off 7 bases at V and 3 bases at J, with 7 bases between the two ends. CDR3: CSGGLYNEQFF. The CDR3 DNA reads TGCAGCGGGGGACTCTACAATGAGCAGTTCTTC.

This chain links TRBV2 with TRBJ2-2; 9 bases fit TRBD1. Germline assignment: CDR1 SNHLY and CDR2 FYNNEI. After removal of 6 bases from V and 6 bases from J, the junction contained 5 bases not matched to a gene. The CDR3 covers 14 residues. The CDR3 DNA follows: TGTGCCAGCAGCCAACAGGGGGCTCCCGGGGAGCTGTTTTTT. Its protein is CASSQQGAPGELFF.

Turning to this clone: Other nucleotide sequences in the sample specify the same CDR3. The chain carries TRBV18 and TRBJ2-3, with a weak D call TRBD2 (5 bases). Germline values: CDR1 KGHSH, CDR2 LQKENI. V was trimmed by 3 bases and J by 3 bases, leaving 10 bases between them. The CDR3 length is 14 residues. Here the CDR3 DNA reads TGTGCCAGCTCACCGTCTGGGAGAACAGATACGCAGTATTTT. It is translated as CASSPSGRTDTQYF. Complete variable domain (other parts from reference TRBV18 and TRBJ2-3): NAGVMQNPRHLVRRRGQEARLRCSPMKGHSHVYWYRQLPEEGLKFMVYLQKENIIDESGMPKERFSAEFPKEGPSILRIQQVVRGDSAAYFCASSPSGRTDTQYFGPGTRLTVL.

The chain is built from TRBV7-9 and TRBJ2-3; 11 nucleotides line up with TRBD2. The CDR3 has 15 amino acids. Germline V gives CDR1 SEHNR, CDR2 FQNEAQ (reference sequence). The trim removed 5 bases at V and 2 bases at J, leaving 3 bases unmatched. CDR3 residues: CASSKGLADTDTQYF. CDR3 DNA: TGTGCCAGCAGCAAGGGACTAGCGGACACAGATACGCAGTATTTT.

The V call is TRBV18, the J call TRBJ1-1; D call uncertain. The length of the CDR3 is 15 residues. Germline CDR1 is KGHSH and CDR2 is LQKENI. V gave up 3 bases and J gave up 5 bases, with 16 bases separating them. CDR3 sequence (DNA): TGTGCCAGCTCACCGAGTCTCGAGGGTTGGACTGAAGCTTTCTTT. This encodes CASSPSLEGWTEAFF. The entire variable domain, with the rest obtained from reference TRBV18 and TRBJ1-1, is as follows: NAGVMQNPRHLVRRRGQEARLRCSPMKGHSHVYWYRQLPEEGLKFMVYLQKENIIDESGMPKERFSAEFPKEGPSILRIQQVVRGDSAAYFCASSPSLEGWTEAFFGQGTRLTVV.